This T cell receptor beta chain appears in the sequencing data of a study of regulatory and conventional T cells in RAG deficiency. Clones were read by immunoSEQ multiplex PCR, and TCRdb kept only the in-frame ones, dropping some. The sample consists of 3,200 or so clones, 94% of them appearing once. Germline CDR1 is SGHKS and CDR2 is YYEKEE (reference sequence). V lost 2 bases, J lost 1 base, and 13 bases lay in between. CDR3 length equals 17 residues. Genomic DNA came from blood regulatory T cells gated CD4+ CD25-high CD127-low. This sample was also put to use in a study of regulatory T cells. According to that study: Primers: 52 TRBV forward and 13 TRBJ reverse.

Sequencing used CD4+ Tregs sorted from blood. V and J are TRBV5-5 and TRBJ1-6, with D perhaps matching TRBD1 (6 bases). This receptor was taken from a human donor in good health. The CDR3 spells CASSFRGGRSYNSPLHF. As DNA, the CDR3 is TGTGCCAGCAGCTTTAGGGGGGGTCGGTCCTATAATTCACCCCTCCACTTT.